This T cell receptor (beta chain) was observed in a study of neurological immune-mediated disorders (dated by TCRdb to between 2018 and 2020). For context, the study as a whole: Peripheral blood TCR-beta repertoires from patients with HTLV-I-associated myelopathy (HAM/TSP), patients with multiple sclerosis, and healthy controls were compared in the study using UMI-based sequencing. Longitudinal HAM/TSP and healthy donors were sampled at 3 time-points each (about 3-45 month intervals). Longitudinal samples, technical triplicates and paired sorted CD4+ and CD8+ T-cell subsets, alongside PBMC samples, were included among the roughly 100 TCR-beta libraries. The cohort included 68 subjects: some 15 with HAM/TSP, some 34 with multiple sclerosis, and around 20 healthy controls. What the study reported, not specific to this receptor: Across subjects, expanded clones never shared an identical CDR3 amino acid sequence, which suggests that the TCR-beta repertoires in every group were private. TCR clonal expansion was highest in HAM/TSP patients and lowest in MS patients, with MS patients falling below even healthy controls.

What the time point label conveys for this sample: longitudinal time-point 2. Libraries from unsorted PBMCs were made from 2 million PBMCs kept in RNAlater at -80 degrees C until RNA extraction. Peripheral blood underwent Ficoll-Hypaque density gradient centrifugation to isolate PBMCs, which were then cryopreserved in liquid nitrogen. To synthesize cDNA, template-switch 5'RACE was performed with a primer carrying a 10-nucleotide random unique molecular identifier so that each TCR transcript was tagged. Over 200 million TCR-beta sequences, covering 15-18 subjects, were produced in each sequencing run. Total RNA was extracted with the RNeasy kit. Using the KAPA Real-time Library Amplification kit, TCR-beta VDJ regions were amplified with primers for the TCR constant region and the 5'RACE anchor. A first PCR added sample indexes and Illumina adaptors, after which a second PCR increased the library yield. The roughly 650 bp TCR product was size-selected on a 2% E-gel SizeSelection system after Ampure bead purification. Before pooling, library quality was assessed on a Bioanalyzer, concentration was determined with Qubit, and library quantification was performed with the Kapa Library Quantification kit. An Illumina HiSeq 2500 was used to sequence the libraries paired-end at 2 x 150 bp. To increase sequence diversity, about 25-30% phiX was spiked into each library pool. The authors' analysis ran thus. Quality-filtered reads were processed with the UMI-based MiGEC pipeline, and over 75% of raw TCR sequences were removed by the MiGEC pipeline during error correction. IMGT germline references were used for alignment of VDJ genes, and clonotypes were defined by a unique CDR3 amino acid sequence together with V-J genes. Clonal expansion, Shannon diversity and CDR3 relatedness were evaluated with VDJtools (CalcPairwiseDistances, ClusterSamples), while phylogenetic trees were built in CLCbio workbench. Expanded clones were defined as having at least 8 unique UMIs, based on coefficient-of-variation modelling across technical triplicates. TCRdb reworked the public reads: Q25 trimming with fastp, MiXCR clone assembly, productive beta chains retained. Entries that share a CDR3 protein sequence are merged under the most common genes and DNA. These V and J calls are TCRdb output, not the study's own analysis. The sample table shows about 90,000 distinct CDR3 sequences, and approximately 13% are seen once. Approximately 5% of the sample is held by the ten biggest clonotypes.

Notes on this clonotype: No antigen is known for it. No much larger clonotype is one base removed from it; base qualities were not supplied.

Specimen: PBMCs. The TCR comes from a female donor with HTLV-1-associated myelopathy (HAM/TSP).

The DNA is TGTGCTATCAGCCCCCAGGAGACTAGCATCGGCACAGATACGCAGTATTTT. This encodes CAISPQETSIGTDTQYF. This chain is built from TRBV9 and TRBJ2-3, with 7 central nucleotides matching TRBD2. The CDR3 holds 17 amino acids from the cysteine to the phenylalanine. The sequence is cut down to CDR3 DNA, 51 bases in frame from base 1. The germline V gene supplies CDR1 SGDLS and CDR2 YYNGEE.